Below, one TCR beta chain is given with its context. The entry originates in a study of vaccination and CD4 T cells after COVID-19. Study details: The convalescents comprised six males and four females, two of them Hispanic. Post-vaccine sampling followed dose two by a median about 69 days (range 14 to 241).

TCRdb itself ran the PCR reads through MiXCR, one entry per CDR3 protein. The data hold tens of thousands of distinct CDR3 sequences, with roughly 50% observed a single time. The starting material was CD4+ T cells from blood, obtained before SARS-CoV-2 vaccination. The sequence was obtained from a human donor who had recovered from COVID-19.

CDR3 protein: CASSPRWSGNQPQHF. The CDR3 DNA sequence: TGTGCCAGCAGTCCTAGGTGGTCCGGCAATCAGCCCCAGCATTTT. The chain recombines TRBV2 with TRBJ1-5; D not certain. Germline V gene data show CDR1 as SNHLY and CDR2 as FYNNEI. The CDR3 extends over 15 amino acids. V was cut by 5 bases and J by 2 bases, with 13 bases left in between.